The 15 T cell receptor beta chains reported below all come from one sample, sequenced in a study of T cell repertoires in cytomegalovirus infection. MiXCR, run by TCRdb on the reads, gives a single entry per CDR3 protein. The repertoire holds 450,000 to 550,000 distinct CDR3 sequences, with about 44% as singletons. Antigen specificity for these receptors is unknown. Sequencing was performed on cultured PBMCs, taken from culture after CMV antigen stimulation. These receptors were taken from a human donor in good health (CMV status not recorded). Some clones in this sample may be carry-over from other donors' samples.

The chain recombines TRBV12-3 or TRBV12-4 with TRBJ1-4; D is possibly TRBD1 (5 bases). The CDR3 covers 15 residues. The V end lost 5 bases, the J end lost 4 bases, and 14 bases lay between the germline ends. CDR3 nucleotide sequence: TGTGCCAGCAGTACCAGGGAGAGGAGTAATGAAAAACTGTTTTTT. This encodes CASSTRERSNEKLFF.

V usage is TRBV4-1 and J usage is TRBJ2-7, with 7 bases aligning to TRBD1. After removal of 3 bases from V and 3 bases from J, the junction contained 8 bases not matched to a gene. The CDR3 is 15 amino acids. Germline V CDR1 and CDR2: MGHRA, YSYEKL. The CDR3 spells CASSHRGTANYEQYF. The CDR3 coding sequence is TGCGCCAGCAGCCACCGAGGGACAGCTAACTACGAGCAGTACTTC.

The chain joins TRBV6-5 to TRBJ2-7, with 8 nucleotides matching TRBD2. The CDR3 covers 16 residues. The trim removed 4 bases at V and 3 bases at J, leaving 11 bases unmatched. Germline V gene lookup returns CDR1 MNHEY and CDR2 SVGAGI. Written as DNA, the CDR3 is TGTGCCAGCAGTTCGCGGGGGGTTCAGGGCGGCTACGAGCAGTACTTC. This codes for CASSSRGVQGGYEQYF.

The V gene is TRBV7-2, the J gene TRBJ2-1, with 7 bases aligning to TRBD2. The V segment lost 2 bases and the J segment 6 bases; nucleotides outside the gene matches: 7. The CDR3 runs 15 residues. Per germline, CDR1 SGHTA and CDR2 FQGNSA. The CDR3 DNA follows: TGTGCCAGCAGCTTAAGCCTAGCGGATACCAATGAGCAGTTCTTC. Translating gives CASSLSLADTNEQFF.

The chain links TRBV5-4 to TRBJ1-1; 9 bases agree with TRBD1. This CDR3 has 15 residues. J gave up 6 bases and V 0 bases, and 6 bases lay outside the gene matches. CDR1 is SGHNT, CDR2 YYREEE, per germline (reference sequence). CDR3 DNA sequence: TGTGCCAGCAGCTTGGAGTGGACAGGGGCGTCTGAAGCTTTCTTT. Its translation is CASSLEWTGASEAFF.

This sequence joins TRBV7-2 and TRBJ2-7; the match to TRBD2 covers 7 bases. The CDR3 has 14 amino acids. Looked up from germline, CDR1 is SGHTA and CDR2 is FQGNSA. V shed 5 bases, J shed 3 bases, and the junction held 7 bases outside the gene matches. Here the CDR3 DNA reads TGTGCCAGCAGCACCCTCACTAGCGTCTACGAGCAGTACTTC. Translated: CASSTLTSVYEQYF.

This clonotype has more than one count but fewer than ten. This chain links TRBV7-2 with TRBJ2-1, with 7 bases aligning to TRBD1. Germline-derived CDR1 and CDR2 are SGHTA and FQGNSA. The CDR3 has 15 residues. Trimming took 3 bases from V and 9 from J; bases not matched to a gene: 11. CDR3 sequence reads: CASSFDREFYIEQFF. The DNA of the CDR3 is TGTGCCAGCAGCTTTGACAGGGAGTTCTATATTGAGCAGTTCTTC. The full variable domain, in which reference TRBV7-2 and TRBJ2-1 provide the parts outside the CDR3, is GAGVSQSPSNKVTEKGKDVELRCDPISGHTALYWYRQSLGQGLEFLIYFQGNSAPDKSGLPSDRFSAERTGGSVSTLTIQRTQQEDSAVYLCASSFDREFYIEQFFGPGTRLTVL.

This clonotype has only one observation. The chain uses TRBV27 and TRBJ2-5; no definite D call. The ends were cut back, 2 bases at V and 7 bases at J, with 11 bases in the middle. The CDR3 is made up of 13 amino acids. Germline-derived CDR1 and CDR2 are MNHEY and SMNVEV (reference sequence). This CDR3 is CASSLRLPGTQYF. CDR3 nucleotides: TGTGCCAGCAGTTTAAGACTCCCCGGGACCCAGTACTTC.

The V and J genes are TRBV2 and TRBJ1-5; TRBD1 might be the D (5 bases). Germline V gene data show CDR1 as SNHLY and CDR2 as FYNNEI. The ends were cut back, 4 bases at V and 6 bases at J, with 13 bases in the middle. The CDR3 has 14 amino acids. Here the CDR3 DNA reads TGTGCCAGCAGTGCGGGGGGAAGACGTCAGCCCCAGCATTTT. Protein: CASSAGGRRQPQHF.

This clonotype has more than one count but fewer than ten. The J gene is TRBJ1-5, the V gene TRBV4-3; 7 bases are shared with TRBD1. Germline loops: CDR1 LGHNA, CDR2 YSLEER. The CDR3 is made up of 16 amino acids. The ends lost 1 base at V and 3 bases at J; junction bases unmatched: 6. This CDR3 is CASSQGGDRINQPQHF. The CDR3 nucleotides read TGCGCCAGCAGCCAAGGTGGGGACAGAATCAATCAGCCCCAGCATTTT.

CDR3 sequence (DNA): TGCGCCAGCAGATCTTCCCTGGACTACGAGCAGTACTTC. It codes for CASRSSLDYEQYF. This chain joins TRBV5-1 and TRBJ2-7, with no clear D. Germline V gene data show CDR1 as SGHRS and CDR2 as YFSETQ. This CDR3 contains 13 residues. V lost 5 bases to trimming and J lost 3 bases, with 12 bases between them.

This sequence joins TRBV28 and TRBJ1-3, with 9 bases lining up with TRBD1. With 6 bases clipped from V and 1 base from J, the junction kept 10 bases outside the gene matches. In germline, CDR1 is MDHEN, CDR2 SYDVKM. CDR3 length: 17 amino acids. CDR3 sequence (DNA): TGTGCCAGCAGGAAAACACAGGGGGCGCATTCTGGAAACACCATATATTTT. Its translation is CASRKTQGAHSGNTIYF.

Comments on this clonotype: A read error is possible here, since a much larger clone lies one base away. V gene TRBV7-2 combines with J gene TRBJ2-3; a weak D match, TRBD2 (5 bases). The CDR3 contains 16 residues. From germline, CDR1 is SGHTA and CDR2 FQGNSA. Trimming left V 5 bases short and J 4 bases short, with 19 bases between. CDR3 coding DNA: TGTGCCAGCAGCGATGCCGGGATAGGTCACGCAGATACGCAGTATTTT. Its protein product is CASSDAGIGHADTQYF.

This clonotype showed up just a few times. V and J are TRBV7-2 and TRBJ2-6, with D possibly matching TRBD2 (5 bases). V gave up 7 bases and J gave up 0 bases, with 7 bases separating them. This CDR3 region has 14 residues. Germline CDR1 reads SGHTA; CDR2 reads FQGNSA. Here the CDR3 reads CASTRGSGANVLTF. The CDR3 DNA reads as TGTGCCAGCACCCGGGGCTCTGGGGCCAACGTCCTGACTTTC.

This clonotype has a handful of counts. The chain uses TRBV18 and TRBJ2-7; D not certain. The CDR3 runs to 14 residues. V was pared by 0 bases and J by 1 base, with 7 bases between. Germline assignment: CDR1 KGHSH and CDR2 LQKENI. The CDR3 nucleotides read TGTGCCAGCTCACCACCGACGCTGTCCTACGAGCAGTACTTC. Its translation: CASSPPTLSYEQYF.